This T cell receptor beta chain is drawn from a study of blood T cell repertoires in COVID-19. About the study: T cells, B-cell-depleted T cells, or PBMCs provided the cDNA or gDNA that served as material.

Trimming left V 6 bases short and J 0 bases short, with 12 bases between. The CDR3 runs to 16 residues. Germline CDR1 reads MDHEN; CDR2 reads SYDVKM. In the authors' workflow: Reference gene primers were amplified, and this amplification served to estimate nucleated cell counts. Assay: immunoSEQ multiplex PCR; the TCRdb copy retains only in-frame clones and omits some. V, J and clone size are those of that table, while D and trimming were read from the DNA. This table holds approximately 84,000 clones, roughly 90% found once. The source of this sequence is a human donor with active COVID-19. The donor label of this sample is uncertain. The sequenced sample was peripheral blood. The chain couples TRBV28 to TRBJ2-6, with D possibly TRBD1 on 5 matching bases. CDR3 protein: CASRQTDSSGANVLTF. CDR3 DNA: TGTGCCAGCAGACAAACCGACAGCTCTGGGGCCAACGTCCTGACTTTC.